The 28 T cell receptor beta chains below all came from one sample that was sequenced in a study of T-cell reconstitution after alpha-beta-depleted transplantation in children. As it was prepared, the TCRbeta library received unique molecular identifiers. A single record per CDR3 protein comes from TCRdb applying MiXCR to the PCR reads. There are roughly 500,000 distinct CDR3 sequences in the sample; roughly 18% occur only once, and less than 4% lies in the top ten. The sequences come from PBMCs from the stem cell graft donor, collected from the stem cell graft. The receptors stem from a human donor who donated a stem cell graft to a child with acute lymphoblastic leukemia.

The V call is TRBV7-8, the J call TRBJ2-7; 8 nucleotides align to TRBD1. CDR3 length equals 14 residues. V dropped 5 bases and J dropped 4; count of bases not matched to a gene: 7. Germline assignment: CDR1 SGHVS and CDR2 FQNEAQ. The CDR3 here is CASSEMDRDYEQYF. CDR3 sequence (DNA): TGTGCCAGCAGCGAGATGGACAGGGATTACGAGCAGTACTTC.

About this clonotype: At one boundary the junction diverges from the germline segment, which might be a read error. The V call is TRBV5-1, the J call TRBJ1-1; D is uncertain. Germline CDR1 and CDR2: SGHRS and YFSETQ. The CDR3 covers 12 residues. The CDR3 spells CPSSLEGTEAFF. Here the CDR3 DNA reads TGCCCCAGCAGCTTGGAAGGGACTGAAGCTTTCTTT. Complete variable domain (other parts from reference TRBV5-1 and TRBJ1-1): KAGVTQTPRYLIKTRGQQVTLSCSPISGHRSVSWYQQTPGQGLQFLFEYFSETQRNKGNFPGRFSGRQFSNSRSEMNVSTLELGDSALYLCPSSLEGTEAFFGQGTRLTVV.

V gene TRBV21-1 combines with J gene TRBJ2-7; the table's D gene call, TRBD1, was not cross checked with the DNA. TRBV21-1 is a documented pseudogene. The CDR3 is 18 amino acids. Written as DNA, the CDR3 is TGTGCCAGCAGCTCGGTTCCCGGGTTCCAGGGAAGCGGCTACGAGCAGTACTTC. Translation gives CASSSVPGFQGSGYEQYF.

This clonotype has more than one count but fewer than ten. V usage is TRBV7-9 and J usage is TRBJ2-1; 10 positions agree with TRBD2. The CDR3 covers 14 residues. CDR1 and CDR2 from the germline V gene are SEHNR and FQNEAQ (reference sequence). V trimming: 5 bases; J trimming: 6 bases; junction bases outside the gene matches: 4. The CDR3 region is CASSAGLAANEQFF. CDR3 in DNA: TGTGCCAGCAGCGCCGGACTAGCGGCCAATGAGCAGTTCTTC.

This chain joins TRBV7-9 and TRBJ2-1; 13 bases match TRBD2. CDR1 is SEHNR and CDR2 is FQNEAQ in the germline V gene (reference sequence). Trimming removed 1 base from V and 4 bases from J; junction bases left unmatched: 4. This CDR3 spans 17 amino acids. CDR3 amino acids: CASSLGMGLAGYNEQFF. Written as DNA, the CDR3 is TGTGCCAGCAGCTTAGGGATGGGACTAGCGGGATACAATGAGCAGTTCTTC.

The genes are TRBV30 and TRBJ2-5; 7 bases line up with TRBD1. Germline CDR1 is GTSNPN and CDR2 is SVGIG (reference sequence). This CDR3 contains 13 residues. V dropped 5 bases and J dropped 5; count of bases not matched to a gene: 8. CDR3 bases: TGTGCCTGGGGCTTGGACAGGCCGGAGACCCAGTACTTC. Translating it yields CAWGLDRPETQYF.

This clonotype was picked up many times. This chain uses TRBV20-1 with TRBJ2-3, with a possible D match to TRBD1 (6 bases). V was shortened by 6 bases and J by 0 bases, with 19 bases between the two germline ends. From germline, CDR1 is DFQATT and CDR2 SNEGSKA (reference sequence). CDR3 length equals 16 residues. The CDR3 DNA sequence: TGCAGTGCCCAATGGGGGCGGACAGTCAGCACAGATACGCAGTATTTT. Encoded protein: CSAQWGRTVSTDTQYF.

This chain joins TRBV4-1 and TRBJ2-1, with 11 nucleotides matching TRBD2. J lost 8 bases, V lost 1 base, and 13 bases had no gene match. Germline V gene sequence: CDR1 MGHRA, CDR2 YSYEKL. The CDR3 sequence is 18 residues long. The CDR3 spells CASSQVGLAGGGFHEQFF. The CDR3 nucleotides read TGCGCCAGCAGCCAAGTGGGCTTAGCGGGAGGGGGGTTTCATGAGCAGTTCTTC.

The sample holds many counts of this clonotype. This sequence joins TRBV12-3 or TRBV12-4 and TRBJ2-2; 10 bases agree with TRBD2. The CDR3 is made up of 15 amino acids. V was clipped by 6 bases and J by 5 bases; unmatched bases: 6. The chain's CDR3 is CASSSRTSGTGELFF. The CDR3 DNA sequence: TGTGCCAGCAGCTCTAGGACTAGCGGAACCGGGGAGCTGTTTTTT.

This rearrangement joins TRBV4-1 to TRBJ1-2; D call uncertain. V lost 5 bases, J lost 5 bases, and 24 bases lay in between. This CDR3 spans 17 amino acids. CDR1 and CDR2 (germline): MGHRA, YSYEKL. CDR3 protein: CASSNNYFRRQVYGYTF. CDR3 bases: TGCGCCAGCAGCAACAATTACTTCCGACGGCAAGTTTATGGCTACACCTTC.

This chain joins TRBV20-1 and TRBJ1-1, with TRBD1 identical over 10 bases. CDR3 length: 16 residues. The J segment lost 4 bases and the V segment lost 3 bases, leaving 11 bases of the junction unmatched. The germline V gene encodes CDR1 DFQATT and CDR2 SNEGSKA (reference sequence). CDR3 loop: CSASDGTGVRGTEAFF. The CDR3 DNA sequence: TGCAGTGCTAGTGACGGGACAGGGGTCCGGGGCACTGAAGCTTTCTTT.

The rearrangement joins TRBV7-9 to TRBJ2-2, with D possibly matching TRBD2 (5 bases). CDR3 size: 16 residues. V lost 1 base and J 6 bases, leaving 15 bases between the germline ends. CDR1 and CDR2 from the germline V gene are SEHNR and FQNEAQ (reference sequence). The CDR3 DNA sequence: TGTGCCAGCAGCTTAGGCGCGGGCTTCTCGGCCGGGGAGCTGTTTTTT. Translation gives CASSLGAGFSAGELFF.

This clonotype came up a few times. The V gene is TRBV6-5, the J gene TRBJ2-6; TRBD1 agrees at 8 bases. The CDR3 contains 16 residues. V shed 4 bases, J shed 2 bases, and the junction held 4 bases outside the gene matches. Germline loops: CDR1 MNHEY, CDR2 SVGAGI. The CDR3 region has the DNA TGTGCCAGCAGTTCCGGACAGGGAACTGGGGCCAACGTCCTGACTTTC. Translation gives CASSSGQGTGANVLTF.

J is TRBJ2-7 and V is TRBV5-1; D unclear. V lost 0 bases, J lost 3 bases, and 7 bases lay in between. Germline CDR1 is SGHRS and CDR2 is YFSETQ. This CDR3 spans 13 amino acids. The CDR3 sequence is CASSLGHRYEQYF. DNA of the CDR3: TGCGCCAGCAGCTTGGGCCATCGCTACGAGCAGTACTTC.

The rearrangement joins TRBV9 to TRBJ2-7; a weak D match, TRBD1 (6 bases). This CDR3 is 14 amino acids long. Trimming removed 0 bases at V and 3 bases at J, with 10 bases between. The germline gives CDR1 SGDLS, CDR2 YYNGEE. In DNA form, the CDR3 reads TGTGCCAGCAGCGTAGGTAACAGGGACTACGAGCAGTACTTC. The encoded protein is CASSVGNRDYEQYF.

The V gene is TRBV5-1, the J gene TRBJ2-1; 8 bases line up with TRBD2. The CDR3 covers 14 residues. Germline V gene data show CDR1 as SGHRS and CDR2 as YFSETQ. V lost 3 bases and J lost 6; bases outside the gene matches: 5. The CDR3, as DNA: TGCGCCAGCAGCTGGGCCGGGAGGGGCAATGAGCAGTTCTTC. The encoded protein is CASSWAGRGNEQFF.

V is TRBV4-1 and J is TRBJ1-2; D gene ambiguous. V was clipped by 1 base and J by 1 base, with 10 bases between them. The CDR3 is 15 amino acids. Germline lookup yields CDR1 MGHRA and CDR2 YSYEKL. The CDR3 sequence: CASSQGAGVNYGYTF. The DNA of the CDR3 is TGCGCCAGCAGCCAAGGGGCAGGAGTTAACTATGGCTACACCTTC.

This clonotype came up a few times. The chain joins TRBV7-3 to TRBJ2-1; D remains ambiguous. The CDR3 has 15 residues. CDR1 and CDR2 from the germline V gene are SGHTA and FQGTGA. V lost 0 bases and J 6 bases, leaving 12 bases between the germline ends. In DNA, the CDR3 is TGTGCCAGCAGCTTAACGGCCCGGTCGCTCAATGAGCAGTTCTTC. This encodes CASSLTARSLNEQFF.

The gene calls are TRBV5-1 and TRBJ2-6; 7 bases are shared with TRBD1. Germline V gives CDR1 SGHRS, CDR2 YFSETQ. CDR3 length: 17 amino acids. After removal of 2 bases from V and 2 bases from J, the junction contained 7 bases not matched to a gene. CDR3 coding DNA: TGCGCCAGCAGCTTAAGAGGGGGCGGGCCTGGGGCCAACGTCCTGACTTTC. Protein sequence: CASSLRGGGPGANVLTF.

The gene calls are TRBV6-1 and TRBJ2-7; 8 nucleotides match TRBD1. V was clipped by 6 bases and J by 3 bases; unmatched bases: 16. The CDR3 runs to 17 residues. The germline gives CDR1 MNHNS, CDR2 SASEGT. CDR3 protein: CASRNPGGRAPGYEQYF. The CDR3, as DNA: TGTGCCAGCAGAAATCCAGGGGGCCGGGCCCCGGGCTACGAGCAGTACTTC.

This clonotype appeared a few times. The chain's CDR3 is CASSQEETGFTMNTEAFF. For the CDR3, the DNA is TGTGCCAGCAGCCAAGAGGAGACAGGGTTTACCATGAACACTGAAGCTTTCTTT. The chain joins TRBV3-1 to TRBJ1-1; 7 nucleotides align to TRBD1. Trimming at V came to 0 bases and at J to 0 bases, leaving 10 bases not matched to a gene. Per the germline V gene, CDR1 is LGHDT and CDR2 is YNNKEL (reference sequence). The CDR3 loop spans 18 amino acids.

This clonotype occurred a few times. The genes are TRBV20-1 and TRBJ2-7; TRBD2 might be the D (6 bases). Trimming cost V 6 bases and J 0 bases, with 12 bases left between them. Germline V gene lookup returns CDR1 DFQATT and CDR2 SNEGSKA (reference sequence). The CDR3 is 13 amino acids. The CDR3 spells CSAQLAFSYEQYF. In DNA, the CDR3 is TGCAGTGCACAGCTAGCGTTCTCCTACGAGCAGTACTTC.

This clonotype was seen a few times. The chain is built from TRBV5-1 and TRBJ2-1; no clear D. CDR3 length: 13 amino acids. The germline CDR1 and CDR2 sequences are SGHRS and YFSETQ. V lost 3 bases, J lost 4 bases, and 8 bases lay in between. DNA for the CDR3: TGCGCCAGCAGCTCCCTAGTGTACAATGAGCAGTTCTTC. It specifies CASSSLVYNEQFF. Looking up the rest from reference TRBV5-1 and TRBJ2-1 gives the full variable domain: KAGVTQTPRYLIKTRGQQVTLSCSPISGHRSVSWYQQTPGQGLQFLFEYFSETQRNKGNFPGRFSGRQFSNSRSEMNVSTLELGDSALYLCASSSLVYNEQFFGPGTRLTVL.

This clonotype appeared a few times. The CDR3 spells CASRETGPSYEQYF. The CDR3 bases are TGTGCCAGCAGGGAAACAGGGCCGTCCTACGAGCAGTACTTC. The chain uses TRBV2 and TRBJ2-7; perhaps TRBD1 as D (6 bases). Trimming cost V 6 bases and J 1 base, with 13 bases left between them. Germline CDR1 and CDR2: SNHLY and FYNNEI. This CDR3 contains 14 residues.

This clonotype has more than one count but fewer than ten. The CDR3 DNA follows: TGTGCCAGCTCACCCCTTCGGACAGGGGAAAACACTGAAGCTTTCTTT. Its translation is CASSPLRTGENTEAFF. The chain carries TRBV18 and TRBJ1-1; 9 positions match TRBD1. This CDR3 region has 16 residues. The V and J ends lost 3 bases and 2 bases, in that order; junction bases with no gene match: 7. From germline, CDR1 is KGHSH and CDR2 LQKENI.

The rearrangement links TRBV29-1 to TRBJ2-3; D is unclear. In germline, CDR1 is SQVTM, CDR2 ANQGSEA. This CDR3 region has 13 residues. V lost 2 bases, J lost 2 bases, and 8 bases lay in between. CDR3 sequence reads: CSVESGNTDTQYF. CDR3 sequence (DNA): TGCAGCGTTGAATCGGGCAACACAGATACGCAGTATTTT.

Here the CDR3 reads CASSPLQRGRRYNEQFF. The DNA for the CDR3 is TGTGCCAGCAGTCCCCTCCAAAGGGGGCGACGATACAATGAGCAGTTCTTC. V usage is TRBV27 and J usage is TRBJ2-1; TRBD1 matches 7 bases. Per the germline V gene, CDR1 is MNHEY and CDR2 is SMNVEV (reference sequence). The V and J ends lost 5 bases and 4 bases, in that order; junction bases with no gene match: 14. This CDR3 has 17 residues.

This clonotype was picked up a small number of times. In DNA form, the CDR3 reads TGCGCCTGCCGATCGGGGGTTGCGTTCTACAATGAGCAGTTCTTC. Translation: CACRSGVAFYNEQFF. This sequence joins TRBV10-2 and TRBJ2-1; tentative D call: TRBD2 (6 bases). The CDR3 runs 15 residues. V was shortened by 11 bases and J by 3 bases, with 20 bases between the two germline ends. CDR1 and CDR2 (germline): WSHSY, SAAADI.